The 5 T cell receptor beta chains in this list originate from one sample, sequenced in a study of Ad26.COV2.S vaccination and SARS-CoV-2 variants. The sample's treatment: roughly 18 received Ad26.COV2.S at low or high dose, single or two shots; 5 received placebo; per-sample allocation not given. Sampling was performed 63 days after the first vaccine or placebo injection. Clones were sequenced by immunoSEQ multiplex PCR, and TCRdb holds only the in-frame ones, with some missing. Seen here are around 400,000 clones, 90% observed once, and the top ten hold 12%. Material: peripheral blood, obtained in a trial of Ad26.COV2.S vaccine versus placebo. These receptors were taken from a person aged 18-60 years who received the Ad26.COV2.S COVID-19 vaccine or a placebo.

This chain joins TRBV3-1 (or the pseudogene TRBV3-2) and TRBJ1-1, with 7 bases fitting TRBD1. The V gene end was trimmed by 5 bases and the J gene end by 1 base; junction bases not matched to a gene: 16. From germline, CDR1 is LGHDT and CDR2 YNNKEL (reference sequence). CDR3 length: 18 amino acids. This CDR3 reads CASSSQGIGGRANTEAFF. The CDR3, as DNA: TGTGCCAGCAGCTCACAGGGGATCGGCGGACGGGCGAACACTGAAGCTTTCTTT.

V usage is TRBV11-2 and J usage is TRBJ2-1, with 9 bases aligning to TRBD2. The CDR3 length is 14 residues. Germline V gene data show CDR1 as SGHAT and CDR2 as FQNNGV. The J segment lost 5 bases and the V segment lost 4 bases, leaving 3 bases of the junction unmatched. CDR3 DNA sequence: TGTGCCAGCAGCTCCGGACTAGCGAACAATGAGCAGTTCTTC. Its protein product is CASSSGLANNEQFF.

The DNA of the CDR3 is TGCGCCAGCAGCCAAGGAGAGTTCACAGATACGCAGTATTTT. It yields the protein CASSQGEFTDTQYF. The chain uses TRBV4-1 and TRBJ2-3, with D unresolved. V was pared by 1 base and J by 2 bases, with 7 bases between. Germline lookup yields CDR1 MGHRA and CDR2 YSYEKL. The CDR3 has 14 residues.

CDR3 nucleotides: TGTGCCAGCACCCAGTGGGGGGAAAACTATGGCTACACCTTC. It codes for CASTQWGENYGYTF. The V call is TRBV25-1, the J call TRBJ1-2, with D possibly matching TRBD1 (5 bases). CDR1 and CDR2 (germline): MGHDK, SYGVNS. Trimming cost V 7 bases and J 2 bases, with 14 bases left between them. This CDR3 has 14 amino acids.

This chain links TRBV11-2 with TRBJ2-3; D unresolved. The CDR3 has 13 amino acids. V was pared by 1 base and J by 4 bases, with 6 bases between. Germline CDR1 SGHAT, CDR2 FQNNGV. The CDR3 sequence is CASSLVGPDTQYF. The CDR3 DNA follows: TGTGCCAGCAGCTTAGTTGGGCCAGATACGCAGTATTTT.